Below, one T cell receptor (beta chain) is given with its context. The sample is drawn from a study of blood T cell repertoires in COVID-19. Across the study: The origin of the acute and convalescent COVID-19 samples was the United States, Italy and Spain.

Germline V gene lookup returns CDR1 SGHVS and CDR2 FQNEAQ. The CDR3 has 14 amino acids. V was clipped by 1 base and J by 7 bases; unmatched bases: 6. As processed by the authors: How many nucleated cells were present was estimated from reference gene primer amplification. Repertoires were generated with immunoSEQ multiplex PCR, while TCRdb's copy carries only in-frame clones and drops some. V, J and clone size were drawn from that table, and D and trimming were deduced from the DNA. The sample carries 40,000 to 60,000 clones, approximately 88% recorded once. This receptor was obtained from a man aged 45-65 years with active COVID-19. The sequenced material came from peripheral blood. This chain uses TRBV7-8 with TRBJ1-2; 7 nucleotides line up with TRBD1. CDR3 in amino acids: CASSLGRGIVGYTF. The CDR3 region has the DNA TGTGCCAGCAGCTTAGGCAGGGGGATAGTTGGCTACACCTTC.